This T cell receptor beta chain comes out of a study of shared T cell receptors in the human thymus (dated by TCRdb to the early 2020s). With respect to the entire study: The study examined how the human thymus generates shared, self-reactive T-cell receptor alpha chains.

The protocol used for the library was the immunoSEQ multiplex PCR assay. TCRdb mirrors the immuneACCESS table, restricted to in-frame sequences. Some clones are absent from its copies; in checked studies, under half trace to an unresolved V gene, and the reason for the others is unknown. Across this sample there are 600,000 to 900,000 clones, with around 85% seen only once. The ten largest account for about 0.011% of the sample. The V end loses 0 bases and the J end loses 8 bases, and a stretch of 8 bases separates them. The CDR3 sequence holds 12 residues, the cysteine and phenylalanine included. The entry retains the CDR3 DNA only, 36 bases that are in frame from base 1. CDR1 and CDR2, per the germline V gene, are SGDLS and YYNGEE. As to this clone: It has no known antigen specificity. There are no base qualities to consult, and no much larger clone falls within one base.

These data also formed part of another study, on human thymus T cells. The second investigation adds: In Finland, the donors were immunologically healthy infants who were having open corrective cardiac surgery for congenital heart defects. Thymus tissue was collected as surgical resects that were removed during corrective cardiac surgery. Usage of V and J gene segments appeared to be biased in both the thymic and the peripheral blood repertoires. The related research found that thymic TCR repertoires overlapped highly between unrelated individuals. The study described the TCR alpha and beta repertoires in eight or nine infant thymus samples and a few matching peripheral blood samples. The infant donors were about 6 to 244 days old, and the cohort included six or seven males and two females. Thymocytes were mechanically released from the tissue and were stored as pellets of about 8.5-31 million cells at -70 degrees C. A QIAsymphony instrument was used to extract genomic DNA from frozen cell pellets. The immunoSEQ multiplex PCR assay was used to amplify the TCRB and TCRAD loci from a standardized amount of quality-controlled genomic DNA. The amplicons spanned the V(D)J region and were long enough to cover the CDR3 and allow V and J genes to be identified. Through the commercial immunoSEQ service, the amplicons were sequenced on an Illumina platform. Primer bias and sequencing errors were corrected using previously described methods, and TCRAD and TCRB definitions followed the IMGT database. Repertoires were analysed with immunoSEQ Analyzer 3.0 and VDJTools, covering basic statistics, V/J segment usage, diversity estimates, rarefaction and pairwise overlap. Chao1, ChaoE, Efron-Thisted, Shannon and inverse Simpson indices were used to estimate diversity, which was also estimated on datasets down-sampled to the smallest sample. For repertoire overlap, CDR3 nucleotide sequence, V gene and J gene had to match strictly, and clustering was done by Jaccard-based multidimensional scaling. On average, thymus samples gave 650,000 to 850,000 unique TCRB clonotypes, whereas blood samples gave roughly 86,000.

The chain couples TRBV9 to TRBJ1-2; the D gene remains uncertain. The sample comprised thymocytes. This clonotype was obtained from a girl under three years old with a congenital heart defect. Donor details come from another sample of the same person, matched by shared clones. The CDR3 reads as follows: CASSVEEGGYTF. The nucleotide sequence reads TGTGCCAGCAGCGTAGAGGAGGGCGGCTACACCTTC. Where the CDR3 stops, the reference TRBV9 and TRBJ1-2 genes take over; the full variable domain is DSGVTQTPKHLITATGQRVTLRCSPRSGDLSVYWYQQSLDQGLQFLIQYYNGEERAKGNILERFSAQQFPDLHSELNLSSLELGDSALYFCASSVEEGGYTFGSGTRLTVV.